The clone carrying this T cell receptor (beta chain) was counted ten times or more. Its antigen remains unknown. CDR1 is SGHTA and CDR2 is FQGNSA in the germline V gene. Deletions cut 5 bases from V and 9 bases from J, with 8 bases between. This CDR3 is 11 amino acids long. One entry per CDR3 protein results from TCRdb running MiXCR on the reads. The profile shows over 150,000 distinct CDR3 sequences, roughly 17% of them singletons. This specimen comes from a study of T cell repertoires in cytomegalovirus infection. About the study: Signatures in public TCR beta sequences pointed to both CMV infection and matching HLA type. General study points: CMV carriers having the relevant HLA were flagged by cumulative public TCR beta family frequency. Ex vivo responses were dominated by HLA-C-restricted CMV-specific TCR beta clonotypes.

This receptor was obtained from a human donor in good health (CMV status not recorded). Some clones in this sample may be carry-over from other donors' samples. What was sequenced was CD8+ T cells from PBMCs. The rearrangement uses TRBV7-2 and TRBJ2-1; D unresolved. Written as DNA, the CDR3 is TGTGCCAGCAGCCCCTTGGGTGAGCAGTTCTTC. Amino acid sequence: CASSPLGEQFF.